This paragraph reports one T cell receptor (beta chain). This CDR3 has 17 amino acids. Trimming cost V 5 bases and J 3 bases; bases outside gene matches: 15. Germline-derived CDR1 and CDR2 are SGHTA and FQGNSA. This sample was taken from a study of T cell changes during pregnancy in multiple sclerosis. This table comes from immunoSEQ multiplex PCR, and its TCRdb copy is limited to in-frame clones, with some not included. This table has about 75,000 clones, about 89% appearing once. The source was CD4+ T cells from peripheral blood mononuclear cells, collected before pregnancy. The receptor was isolated from a female donor with multiple sclerosis, enrolled in a pregnancy study. V is TRBV7-2 and J is TRBJ2-7, with 8 bases lining up with TRBD1. In DNA form, the CDR3 reads TGTGCCAGCAGCACAGACATTTCAGGGGGCCACCGCTACGAGCAGTACTTC. Translation gives CASSTDISGGHRYEQYF. Variable domain in full (rest from reference TRBV7-2 and TRBJ2-7): GAGVSQSPSNKVTEKGKDVELRCDPISGHTALYWYRQSLGQGLEFLIYFQGNSAPDKSGLPSDRFSAERTGGSVSTLTIQRTQQEDSAVYLCASSTDISGGHRYEQYFGPGTRLTVT.